The 24 T cell receptor beta chains given below trace back to one sample, sequenced in a study of shared clonotypes between healthy human individuals. Here immunoSEQ multiplex PCR was the method, and the copy in TCRdb shows in-frame clones only, minus some. Found here are roughly 500,000 clones, roughly 80% of them singletons; the top ten hold 12%. The sequenced sample was PBMCs. The receptors derive from a woman in her thirties or forties in good health. Some clones in this sample may be carry-over from other donors' samples.

V and J are TRBV14 and TRBJ1-1, with D unresolved. The germline V and J ends were trimmed by 4 bases and 3 bases, with 9 bases remaining between them. In germline, CDR1 is SGHDN, CDR2 FVKESK. CDR3 length: 13 residues. The CDR3 sequence is CASSPSQDTEAFF. In DNA form, the CDR3 reads TGTGCCAGCAGCCCCTCCCAGGACACTGAAGCTTTCTTT.

This chain joins TRBV30 and TRBJ2-1; D is undetermined. V shed 2 bases and J shed 0 bases, with 8 bases lying between them. Germline lookup yields CDR1 GTSNPN and CDR2 SVGIG (reference sequence). The CDR3 covers 14 residues. CDR3: CAWSRESSYNEQFF. The CDR3 DNA reads TGTGCCTGGAGTCGAGAGAGCTCCTACAATGAGCAGTTCTTC.

This chain uses TRBV28 with TRBJ2-1; no clear D gene. In germline, CDR1 is MDHEN, CDR2 SYDVKM. Deletions cut 8 bases from V and 0 bases from J, with 20 bases between. The CDR3 covers 17 residues. The CDR3 bases are TGTGCCAGCGCTAGTTTCAAGACCGGCCGCTCCTACAATGAGCAGTTCTTC. The encoded protein is CASASFKTGRSYNEQFF.

The chain uses TRBV30 and TRBJ2-3; D is perhaps TRBD2 (7 bases). V lost 4 bases and J 2 bases, leaving 13 bases between the germline ends. The CDR3 has 14 residues. CDR1 is GTSNPN and CDR2 is SVGIG in the germline V gene (reference sequence). CDR3 sequence (DNA): TGTGCCTGGAAAGGGGGAGGGCCCACAGATACGCAGTATTTT. Protein: CAWKGGGPTDTQYF.

The chain links TRBV7-9 to TRBJ2-5, with 7 positions matching TRBD1. The J call could be wrong; TRBJ2-7 is a better fit for the DNA end. The germline V gene encodes CDR1 SEHNR and CDR2 FQNEAQ (reference sequence). The CDR3 has 13 residues. As DNA, the CDR3 is TGTGCCAGCAGCTACGACAGGGCCTACGAGCAGTACTTC. It translates to CASSYDRAYEQYF.

This clone was seen a few times. The chain's CDR3 is CASSSRTGIGGYTF. For the CDR3, the DNA is TGTGCCAGCAGCTCAAGGACAGGGATAGGTGGCTACACCTTC. The chain is built from TRBV13 and TRBJ1-2; 8 nucleotides match TRBD1. The CDR3 sequence is 14 residues long. Germline-derived CDR1 and CDR2 are PRHDT and FYEKMQ (reference sequence). J lost 7 bases, V lost 4 bases, and 8 bases had no gene match.

The chain is built from TRBV18 and TRBJ1-4, with 8 positions matching TRBD1. With 5 bases clipped from V and 5 bases from J, the junction kept 4 bases outside the gene matches. Germline-derived CDR1 and CDR2 are KGHSH and LQKENI. The length of the CDR3 is 14 residues. In DNA, the CDR3 is TGTGCCAGCTCAGGGGGACAGGAGAATGAAAAACTGTTTTTT. It codes for CASSGGQENEKLFF.

This clone was counted once. This chain links TRBV29-1 with TRBJ2-5; TRBD1 might be the D (6 bases). The ends were cut back, 4 bases at V and 11 bases at J, with 20 bases in the middle. Germline V gene data show CDR1 as SQVTM and CDR2 as ANQGSEA. The CDR3 runs to 13 residues. The CDR3 DNA reads as TGCAGCGTTGGAGGGACACCCCTCAGTGAGCAGTACTTC. Protein sequence: CSVGGTPLSEQYF.

The chain joins TRBV7-9 to TRBJ2-5, with D possibly matching TRBD2 (6 bases). CDR3 length: 14 residues. Trimming shortened V by 3 bases and J by 5 bases, and 13 bases separated the two germline ends. CDR1 is SEHNR, CDR2 FQNEAQ, per germline (reference sequence). The CDR3 DNA reads as TGTGCCAGCAGCTTTCTGGAGGGCGCGGAGACCCAGTACTTC. This translates into CASSFLEGAETQYF.

The chain uses TRBV7-2 and TRBJ2-2, with D unclear. The V gene's germline CDR1 is SGHTA and CDR2 FQGNSA. V was clipped by 5 bases and J by 4 bases, with 11 bases between them. This CDR3 comprises 14 residues. The CDR3, as DNA: TGTGCCAGCAGCCCGCCGGTAGGCACCGGGGAGCTGTTTTTT. It translates to CASSPPVGTGELFF.

J is TRBJ2-5 and V is TRBV4-1; 10 nucleotides line up with TRBD2. This CDR3 has 15 amino acids. The J segment lost 3 bases and the V segment lost 4 bases, leaving 5 bases of the junction unmatched. CDR1 MGHRA and CDR2 YSYEKL come from the germline V gene. CDR3 amino acids: CASSRLGLAEETQYF. Here the CDR3 DNA reads TGCGCCAGCAGCCGCCTCGGACTAGCGGAAGAGACCCAGTACTTC.

The rearrangement links TRBV28 to TRBJ1-1; D is unresolved. Germline V gene sequence: CDR1 MDHEN, CDR2 SYDVKM. The V end lost 3 bases, the J end lost 5 bases, and 16 bases lay between the germline ends. This CDR3 contains 15 residues. The CDR3: CASSLGLALGTEAFF. The CDR3 DNA is TGTGCCAGCAGTTTGGGCCTTGCCTTGGGGACTGAAGCTTTCTTT.

This chain uses TRBV9 with TRBJ1-4; maybe TRBD1 (6 bases). The CDR3 consists of 17 residues. Deletions cut 2 bases from V and 0 bases from J, with 14 bases between. Germline V gene lookup returns CDR1 SGDLS and CDR2 YYNGEE. The CDR3 DNA is TGTGCCAGCAGCGTCGGTCCAGGGGTCCCAACTAATGAAAAACTGTTTTTT. Its translation is CASSVGPGVPTNEKLFF. The complete variable domain, with remaining parts taken from reference TRBV9 and TRBJ1-4, reads DSGVTQTPKHLITATGQRVTLRCSPRSGDLSVYWYQQSLDQGLQFLIQYYNGEERAKGNILERFSAQQFPDLHSELNLSSLELGDSALYFCASSVGPGVPTNEKLFFGSGTQLSVL.

V and J are TRBV30 and TRBJ2-1, with TRBD2 identical over 11 bases. V dropped 7 bases and J dropped 1; count of bases not matched to a gene: 6. Germline loops: CDR1 GTSNPN, CDR2 SVGIG (reference sequence). The CDR3 runs to 15 residues. As DNA, the CDR3 is TGTGCCTCCCCAATAGCGGGAGGGTCCTACAATGAGCAGTTCTTC. Its translation: CASPIAGGSYNEQFF.

This clone showed up many times. One junction end does not reproduce the germline sequence, and a read error may be involved. The chain employs TRBV28 and TRBJ1-6; D gene uncertain. Germline CDR1 MDHEN, CDR2 SYDVKM. The CDR3 sequence is 9 residues long. Here the CDR3 DNA reads TGTGCCAGCGGTTCCCGTTTTAACTTT. Translated, it gives CASGSRFNF.

This chain joins TRBV5-1 and TRBJ2-3; TRBD1 matches at 7 bases. The germline V gene encodes CDR1 SGHRS and CDR2 YFSETQ. V trimming: 0 bases; J trimming: 3 bases; junction bases outside the gene matches: 7. CDR3 length equals 16 residues. CDR3 in DNA: TGCGCCAGCAGCTTGGTCGCAGGGGGATTTACAGATACGCAGTATTTT. It codes for CASSLVAGGFTDTQYF.

This clone was picked up a small number of times. V gene TRBV30 combines with J gene TRBJ2-2, with D unresolved. The ends were cut back, 0 bases at V and 5 bases at J, with 10 bases in the middle. The CDR3 totals 14 residues. CDR1 is GTSNPN, CDR2 SVGIG, per germline (reference sequence). The CDR3 loop reads CAWSVPSGTGELFF. Here the CDR3 DNA reads TGTGCCTGGAGTGTCCCCTCTGGGACCGGGGAGCTGTTTTTT.

A few counts support this clone. Here the CDR3 reads CASTAYRQGSDTQYF. As DNA, the CDR3 is TGTGCCAGTACCGCCTACAGACAGGGCTCAGATACGCAGTATTTT. The chain recombines TRBV19 with TRBJ2-3, with 7 bases that match TRBD1. After removal of 7 bases from V and 4 bases from J, the junction contained 11 bases not matched to a gene. The CDR3 runs to 15 residues. Germline V lookup: CDR1 LNHDA, CDR2 SQIVND (reference sequence).

In its sample, this clone was seen once. CDR3 in amino acids: CASSLPDRPQHF. The CDR3 region has the DNA TGTGCCAGCAGCCTCCCCGACCGGCCCCAGCATTTT. This rearrangement joins TRBV7-3 to TRBJ1-5; D is unclear. The CDR3 contains 12 residues. V was clipped by 5 bases and J by 9 bases, with 11 bases between them. Germline values: CDR1 SGHTA, CDR2 FQGTGA.

The chain is built from TRBV6-1 and TRBJ1-2; D gene unclear. V gave up 6 bases and J gave up 4 bases, with 15 bases separating them. CDR3 size: 14 residues. Germline-derived CDR1 and CDR2 are MNHNS and SASEGT. CDR3 sequence reads: CASSEQAKGYGYTF. DNA for the CDR3: TGTGCCAGCAGCGAACAAGCGAAGGGCTATGGCTACACCTTC.

The chain couples TRBV5-8 to TRBJ1-1; D call uncertain. With 0 bases removed from V and 7 bases from J, the gap between germline ends came to 13 bases. This CDR3 comprises 14 residues. Germline CDR1 and CDR2: SGHTS and YDEGEE. The CDR3 reads CASSLDRVSGEAFF. Written as DNA, the CDR3 is TGTGCCAGCAGCTTGGATAGGGTATCGGGTGAAGCTTTCTTT. The whole variable domain, remainder taken from reference TRBV5-8 and TRBJ1-1, is EAGVTQSPTHLIKTRGQQATLRCSPISGHTSVYWYQQALGLGLQFLLWYDEGEERNRGNFPPRFSGRQFPNYSSELNVNALELEDSALYLCASSLDRVSGEAFFGQGTRLTVV.

The V and J genes are TRBV7-9 and TRBJ1-2; weak D call: TRBD1 (5 bases). CDR1 is SEHNR, CDR2 FQNEAQ, per germline (reference sequence). There are 16 residues in the CDR3. The V and J ends lost 3 bases and 7 bases respectively, with 21 bases between them. CDR3 sequence (DNA): TGTGCCAGCAGCTTTTCCCCTTCCCTTGGGCAGGGTGGCTACACCTTC. Protein product: CASSFSPSLGQGGYTF. The whole variable domain, filled in from reference TRBV7-9 and TRBJ1-2, reads DTGVSQNPRHKITKRGQNVTFRCDPISEHNRLYWYRQTLGQGPEFLTYFQNEAQLEKSRLLSDRFSAERPKGSFSTLEIQRTEQGDSAMYLCASSFSPSLGQGGYTFGSGTRLTVV.

This clone occurred many times. Other nucleotide sequences from this sample produce the same CDR3. The CDR3 DNA sequence: TGCGCCAGCAGTGAAATGGTCTCTAACTATGGCTACACCTTC. The encoded protein is CASSEMVSNYGYTF. This rearrangement joins TRBV10-2 to TRBJ1-2; D call uncertain. The CDR3 runs 14 residues. Trimming cost V 3 bases and J 0 bases, with 8 bases left between them. Per germline, CDR1 WSHSY and CDR2 SAAADI.

The chain is built from TRBV27 and TRBJ2-6; D call uncertain. The CDR3 is made up of 13 amino acids. Trimming removed 4 bases at V and 4 bases at J, with 5 bases between. Germline V gene lookup returns CDR1 MNHEY and CDR2 SMNVEV (reference sequence). The DNA for the CDR3 is TGTGCCAGCAGTTGGCCCGGGGCCAACGTCCTGACTTTC. Protein sequence: CASSWPGANVLTF. The variable domain in full, completed from reference TRBV27 and TRBJ2-6, reads EAQVTQNPRYLITVTGKKLTVTCSQNMNHEYMSWYRQDPGLGLRQIYYSMNVEVTDKGDVPEGYKVSRKEKRNFPLILESPSPNQTSLYFCASSWPGANVLTFGAGSRLTVL.